This passage covers 7 T cell receptor beta chains from one sample sequenced in a study of shared clonotypes between healthy human individuals. Libraries were prepared by immunoSEQ multiplex PCR; TCRdb keeps only in-frame clonotypes and omits some of them. The table includes some 1,600,000 clones, roughly 98% detected once. Specimen: naive CD4+ T cells sorted from blood. Subset described: CD45RA+ positively selected. Receptors originate from a man aged 25-40 years in good health.

This clone is a singleton in its sample. This chain connects TRBV14 to TRBJ2-1; D call uncertain. The CDR3 totals 16 residues. CDR1 and CDR2 (germline): SGHDN, FVKESK. Trimming removed 0 bases from V and 6 bases from J, with 15 bases in between. The CDR3 loop is CASSQDFAIPGNEQFF. The DNA for the CDR3 is TGTGCCAGCAGCCAAGATTTCGCAATCCCTGGCAATGAGCAGTTCTTC.

The V gene is TRBV18, the J gene TRBJ2-3; 7 nucleotides match TRBD2. V was pared by 5 bases and J by 3 bases, with 11 bases of the junction left unmatched. CDR1 and CDR2 (germline): KGHSH, LQKENI. CDR3 length: 16 amino acids. The CDR3 reads CASSSLSLAETDTQYF. Here the CDR3 DNA reads TGTGCCAGCTCATCTTTATCCCTAGCGGAAACAGATACGCAGTATTTT. Filled out from reference TRBV18 and TRBJ2-3, the complete variable domain reads NAGVMQNPRHLVRRRGQEARLRCSPMKGHSHVYWYRQLPEEGLKFMVYLQKENIIDESGMPKERFSAEFPKEGPSILRIQQVVRGDSAAYFCASSSLSLAETDTQYFGPGTRLTVL.

This chain links TRBV6-5 with TRBJ2-7; 11 nucleotides align to TRBD2. V shed 6 bases, J shed 7 bases, and the junction held 2 bases outside the gene matches. There are 12 residues in the CDR3. From germline, CDR1 is MNHEY and CDR2 SVGAGI. Here the CDR3 reads CASRRTSGEQYF. The CDR3 nucleotides read TGTGCCAGCAGACGGACTAGCGGGGAGCAGTACTTC.

The chain links TRBV28 to TRBJ2-7; 16 bases are a match to TRBD2. The V gene's germline CDR1 is MDHEN and CDR2 SYDVKM. CDR3 length: 20 residues. The ends lost 6 bases at V and 0 bases at J; junction bases unmatched: 14. For the CDR3, the DNA is TGTGCCAGCAGACCTCAAACCGGGACTAGCGGGAGGGCCCTCTCCTACGAGCAGTACTTC. As protein: CASRPQTGTSGRALSYEQYF.

J is TRBJ2-4 and V is TRBV30; the D gene is possibly TRBD1 (5 bases). V was pared by 1 base and J by 1 base, with 11 bases between. Germline V gene sequence: CDR1 GTSNPN, CDR2 SVGIG (reference sequence). The CDR3 spans 15 residues. CDR3 coding DNA: TGTGCCTGGAGTGATAAGGGGCTGGCCAAAAACATTCAGTACTTC. It translates to CAWSDKGLAKNIQYF.

The chain combines TRBV7-2 with TRBJ1-2; D remains unclear. V shed 4 bases and J shed 8 bases, with 17 bases lying between them. Germline CDR1 is SGHTA and CDR2 is FQGNSA. The CDR3 runs to 14 residues. CDR3 sequence (DNA): TGTGCCAGCAGCTCCTCCGCAGGCAGCGGCGGCTACACCTTC. It codes for CASSSSAGSGGYTF.

The CDR3 coding sequence is TGTGCCAGCAGCGTTTCCAGCGGGAGTGTCTACGAGCAGTACTTC. Translated, it gives CASSVSSGSVYEQYF. The rearrangement joins TRBV9 to TRBJ2-7; 8 bases match TRBD2. Germline V lookup: CDR1 SGDLS, CDR2 YYNGEE. The junction had 7 bases not matched to a gene; V was cut back by 2 bases and J by 3 bases. The CDR3 is 15 residues long.